This T cell receptor (beta chain) came from a study of blood T cell repertoires in COVID-19. As for the study in general: Acute and convalescent COVID-19 specimens originated in the United States, Italy and Spain. The analysed material was cDNA or gDNA that came from T cells, B-cell-depleted T cells, or PBMCs.

In germline, CDR1 is SGHAT, CDR2 FQDESV (reference sequence). CDR3 length equals 14 residues. Unmatched junction bases numbered 7, after V lost 5 bases and J lost 5 bases. Per the original methods: Reference gene primer amplification gave estimated nucleated cell counts. TCRdb's table, derived via immunoSEQ multiplex PCR, lists solely in-frame clones and lacks some. V and J calls and clone size are as listed in that table; D and trimming were resolved from the DNA. The table includes more than 95,000 clones, about 85% detected once. The receptor was derived from a man between 50 and 59 years old in a cohort sampled during active COVID-19. This sequence joins TRBV11-1 and TRBJ2-7, with 9 nucleotides matching TRBD1. Source material: peripheral blood. CDR3 in DNA: TGTGCCAGCAGCCAGGGACAGGGAGGCCACGAGCAGTACTTC. Translated, it gives CASSQGQGGHEQYF.